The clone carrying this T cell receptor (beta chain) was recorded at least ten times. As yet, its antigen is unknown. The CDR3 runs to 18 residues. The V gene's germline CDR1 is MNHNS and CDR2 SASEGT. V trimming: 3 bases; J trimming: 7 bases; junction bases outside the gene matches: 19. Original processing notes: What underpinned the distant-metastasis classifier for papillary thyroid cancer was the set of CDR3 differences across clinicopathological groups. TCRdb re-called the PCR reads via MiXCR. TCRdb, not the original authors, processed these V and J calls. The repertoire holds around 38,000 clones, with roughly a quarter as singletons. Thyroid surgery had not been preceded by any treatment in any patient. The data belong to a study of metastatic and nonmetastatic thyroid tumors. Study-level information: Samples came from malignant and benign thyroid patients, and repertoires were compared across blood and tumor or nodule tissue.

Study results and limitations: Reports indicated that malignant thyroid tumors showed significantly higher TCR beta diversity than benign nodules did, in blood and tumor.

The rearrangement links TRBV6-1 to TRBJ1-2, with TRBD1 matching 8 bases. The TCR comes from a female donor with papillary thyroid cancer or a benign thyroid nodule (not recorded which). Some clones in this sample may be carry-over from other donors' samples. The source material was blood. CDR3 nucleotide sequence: TGTGCCAGCAGTGACCGAGGGCAGGCAGGGGGCTTAAGAGCTGGCTACACCTTC. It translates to CASSDRGQAGGLRAGYTF.